The rows below give T cell receptor beta chains drawn from one sample of a study of blood T cell repertoires in COVID-19. Sequenced by immunoSEQ multiplex PCR; TCRdb stores in-frame clones only, minus some. This table holds hundreds of thousands of clones, around 92% found once. Sequencing was performed on PBMCs or T cells enriched from blood (not recorded which). Receptor source: a woman aged 30 to 39 who had recovered from COVID-19. CDR3s include the opening cysteine and the closing phenylalanine or tryptophan. The D gene is left open where the match is weak.

D: -; J: TRBJ1-2; V: TRBV29-1; length: 11; CDR3: CSVRTPYGYTF
D: TRBD2; J: TRBJ2-7; V: TRBV3-1/TRBV3-2; length: 16; CDR3: CASSLVAGGTSYEQYF
D: -; J: TRBJ2-1; V: TRBV27; length: 13; CDR3: CASSHMAGNEQFF
D: TRBD2; J: TRBJ2-7; V: TRBV20-1; length: 14; CDR3: CSASRLAGPDEQYF
D: TRBD1; J: TRBJ2-7; V: TRBV6-5; length: 15; CDR3: CASSLSGQQNYEQYF
D: TRBD1; J: TRBJ1-5; V: TRBV12-3/TRBV12-4; length: 12; CDR3: CASRSSTGLQHF
D: -; J: TRBJ1-1; V: TRBV6-6; length: 14; CDR3: CASSYEGMNTEAFF
D: -; J: TRBJ2-2; V: TRBV6-5; length: 12; CDR3: CASSYPAGPLFF
D: -; J: TRBJ1-2; V: TRBV5-4; length: 14; CDR3: CASSLFQGNYGYTF
D: TRBD2; J: TRBJ2-7; V: TRBV5-1; length: 14; CDR3: CASSSSGSSYEQYF
D: TRBD1; J: TRBJ1-2; V: TRBV4-3; length: 13; CDR3: CASSLTTGAGYTF
D: TRBD2; J: TRBJ2-7; V: TRBV4-2; length: 17; CDR3: CASSQTFGTSGTYEQYF
D: TRBD1; J: TRBJ1-5; V: TRBV5-1; length: 14; CDR3: CASSPGQGDQPQHF
D: TRBD2; J: TRBJ2-5; V: TRBV18; length: 13; CDR3: CASSPWEGETQYF
D: TRBD2; J: TRBJ2-3; V: TRBV29-1; length: 18; CDR3: CSVVNPLRGAGRSDTQYF
D: TRBD2; J: TRBJ2-2; V: TRBV5-1; length: 18; CDR3: CASSSIPGLAGGTGELFF
D: TRBD1; J: TRBJ2-7; V: TRBV4-3; length: 16; CDR3: CASSQESGQGAWEQYF
D: -; J: TRBJ1-4; V: TRBV5-4; length: 17; CDR3: CASSLAPEYATNEKLFF
D: TRBD2; J: TRBJ2-7; V: TRBV7-2; length: 15; CDR3: CASSHTSVPTYEQYF
D: TRBD2; J: TRBJ2-3; V: TRBV5-5; length: 15; CDR3: CASSDTSGSTDTQYF
D: -; J: TRBJ2-2; V: TRBV5-1; length: 15; CDR3: CASSGRTENTGELFF
D: -; J: TRBJ2-7; V: TRBV5-1; length: 15; CDR3: CASSLDGQRTYEQYF
D: TRBD1; J: TRBJ1-1; V: TRBV27; length: 14; CDR3: CASSPYRGWTEAFF
D: TRBD1; J: TRBJ2-1; V: TRBV18; length: 16; CDR3: CASSPLGTGVNNEQFF
D: TRBD1; J: TRBJ1-2; V: TRBV27; length: 12; CDR3: CASSVGGNGYTF
D: TRBD1; J: TRBJ1-6; V: TRBV5-6; length: 16; CDR3: CASSFGQGVGISPLHF
D: -; J: TRBJ1-5; V: TRBV28; length: 15; CDR3: CASTPTHISNQPQHF
D: TRBD1; J: TRBJ1-4; V: TRBV18; length: 16; CDR3: CASSPSSGGANEKLFF
D: -; J: TRBJ1-2; V: TRBV2; length: 13; CDR3: CASLQTRGYGYTF
D: -; J: TRBJ1-3; V: TRBV30; length: 14; CDR3: CAWTLTGSGNTIYF
D: -; J: TRBJ1-1; V: TRBV19; length: 14; CDR3: CASSIFQGRTEAFF
D: -; J: TRBJ1-1; V: TRBV19; length: 16; CDR3: CASSIGGRVVNTEAFF
D: -; J: TRBJ2-7; V: TRBV7-2; length: 16; CDR3: CASSSTLAAGYYEQYF
D: -; J: TRBJ1-1; V: TRBV13; length: 16; CDR3: CASSVRVGGRVTEAFF
D: TRBD1; J: TRBJ2-2; V: TRBV5-1; length: 14; CDR3: CASSWDRATGELFF
D: -; J: TRBJ2-7; V: TRBV28; length: 13; CDR3: CASSLDNAYEQYF
D: -; J: TRBJ2-7; V: TRBV6-1; length: 16; CDR3: CASSEVVAQGGGEQYF
D: TRBD1; J: TRBJ2-7; V: TRBV7-2; length: 15; CDR3: CASSNWGQGFYEQYF
D: TRBD1; J: TRBJ1-5; V: TRBV11-2; length: 16; CDR3: CASSPRADRVLQPQHF
D: TRBD2; J: TRBJ2-1; V: TRBV12-5; length: 17; CDR3: CASGLTILAGLYNEQFF
D: TRBD1; J: TRBJ1-2; V: TRBV6-5; length: 11; CDR3: CASRKQGAYTF
D: TRBD1; J: TRBJ2-7; V: TRBV5-6; length: 15; CDR3: CASSWGTGAFYEQYF
D: -; J: TRBJ2-2; V: TRBV18; length: 16; CDR3: CASSPPGVANTGELFF
D: -; J: TRBJ2-3; V: TRBV28; length: 14; CDR3: CASMVAGYTDTQYF
D: -; J: TRBJ1-6; V: TRBV30; length: 12; CDR3: CAWRTDNSPLHF
D: -; J: TRBJ1-3; V: TRBV10-3; length: 16; CDR3: CAISESGGDSGNTIYF
D: -; J: TRBJ1-2; V: TRBV6-5; length: 12; CDR3: CASSSEYYGYTF
D: TRBD2; J: TRBJ2-3; V: TRBV7-9; length: 19; CDR3: CASSLGLAGLIRGTDTQYF
D: -; J: TRBJ1-1; V: TRBV30; length: 14; CDR3: CAWSRGQFYTEAFF
D: -; J: TRBJ2-7; V: TRBV4-1; length: 15; CDR3: CASSQVGGSDYEQYF